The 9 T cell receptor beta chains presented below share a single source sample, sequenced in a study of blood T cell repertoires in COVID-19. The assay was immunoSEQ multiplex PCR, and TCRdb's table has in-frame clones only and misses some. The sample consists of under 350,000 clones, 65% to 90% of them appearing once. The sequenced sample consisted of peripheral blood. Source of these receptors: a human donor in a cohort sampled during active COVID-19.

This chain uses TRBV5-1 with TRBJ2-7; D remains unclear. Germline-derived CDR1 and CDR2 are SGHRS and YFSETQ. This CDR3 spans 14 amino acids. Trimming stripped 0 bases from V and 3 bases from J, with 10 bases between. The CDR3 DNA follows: TGCGCCAGCAGCTTGGCCCGAGTGAACTACGAGCAGTACTTC. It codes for CASSLARVNYEQYF.

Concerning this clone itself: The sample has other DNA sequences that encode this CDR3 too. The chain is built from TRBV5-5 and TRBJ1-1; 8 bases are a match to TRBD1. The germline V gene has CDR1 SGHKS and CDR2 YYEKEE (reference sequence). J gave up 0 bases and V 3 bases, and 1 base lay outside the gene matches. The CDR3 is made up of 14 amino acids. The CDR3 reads CASSSTGVNTEAFF. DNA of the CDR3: TGTGCCAGCAGCTCGACAGGGGTGAACACTGAAGCTTTCTTT.

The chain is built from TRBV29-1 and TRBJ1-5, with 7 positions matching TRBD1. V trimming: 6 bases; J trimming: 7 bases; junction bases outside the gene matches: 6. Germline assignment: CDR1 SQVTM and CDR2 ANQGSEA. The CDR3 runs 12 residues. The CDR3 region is CSVATGRQPQHF. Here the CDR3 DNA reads TGCAGCGTAGCGACAGGGCGACAGCCCCAGCATTTT.

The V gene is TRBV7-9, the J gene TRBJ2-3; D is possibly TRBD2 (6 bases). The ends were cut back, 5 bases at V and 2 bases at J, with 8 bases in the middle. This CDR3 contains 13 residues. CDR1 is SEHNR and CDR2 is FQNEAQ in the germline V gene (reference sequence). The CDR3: CASSAGHTDTQYF. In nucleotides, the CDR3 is TGTGCCAGCAGCGCGGGGCACACAGATACGCAGTATTTT.

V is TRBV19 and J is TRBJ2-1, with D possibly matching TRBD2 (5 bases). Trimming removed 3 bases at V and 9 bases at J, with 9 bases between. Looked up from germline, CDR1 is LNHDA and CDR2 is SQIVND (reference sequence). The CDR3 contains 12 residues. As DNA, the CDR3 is TGTGCCAGTAGTATGGAAGGAGGTGAGCAGTTCTTC. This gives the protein CASSMEGGEQFF.

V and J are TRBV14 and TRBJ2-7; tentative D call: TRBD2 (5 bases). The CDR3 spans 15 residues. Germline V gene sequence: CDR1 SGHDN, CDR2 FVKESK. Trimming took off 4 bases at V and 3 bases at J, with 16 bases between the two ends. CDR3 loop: CASSRGRGYGYEQYF. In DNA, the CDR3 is TGTGCCAGCAGCCGGGGTCGCGGGTACGGCTACGAGCAGTACTTC.

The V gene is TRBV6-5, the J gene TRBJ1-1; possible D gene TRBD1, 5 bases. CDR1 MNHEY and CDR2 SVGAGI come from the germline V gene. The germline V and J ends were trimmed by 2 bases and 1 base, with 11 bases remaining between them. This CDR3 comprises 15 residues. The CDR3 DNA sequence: TGTGCCAGCAGTTACACAGGTACACCGAACACTGAAGCTTTCTTT. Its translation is CASSYTGTPNTEAFF.

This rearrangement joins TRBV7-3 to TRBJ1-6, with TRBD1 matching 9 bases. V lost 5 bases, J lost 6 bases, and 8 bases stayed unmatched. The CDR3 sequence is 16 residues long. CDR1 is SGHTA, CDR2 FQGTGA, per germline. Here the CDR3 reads CASSDPRQGGNSPLHF. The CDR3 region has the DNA TGTGCCAGCAGCGACCCCCGACAGGGGGGTAATTCACCCCTCCACTTT.

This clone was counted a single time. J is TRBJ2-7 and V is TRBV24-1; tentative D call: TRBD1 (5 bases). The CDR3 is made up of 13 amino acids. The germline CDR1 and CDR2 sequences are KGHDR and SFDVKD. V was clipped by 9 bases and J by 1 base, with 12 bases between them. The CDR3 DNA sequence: TGTGCCACCTCTCATAGGGGTTCCTACGAGCAGTACTTC. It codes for CATSHRGSYEQYF.